A single sample is the source of the 22 T cell receptor gamma chains below, sequenced in a study of Vγ9Vδ2 T cells in congenital toxoplasmosis (dated by TCRdb to the early 2020s). The run used an Illumina MiSeq. cDNA was generated in one tube by template-switch reverse transcription with TRGC- and TRDC-specific primers, using SuperScript II. The TRGC primer was designed for binding to both the TRGC1 and TRGC2 constant genes. TCRdb called clones from the public reads with CATT, and repeated DNA sequences were later combined into one row. The sample profile shows 100 to 150 gamma-chain clones; roughly 2% of them were found once. The ten largest clones represent about 68% of the sample. The sequenced sample was gamma-delta T cells from blood. The receptors come from a child under 10 years old born to a mother with Toxoplasma gondii infection during pregnancy, either congenitally infected or uninfected (not recorded which).

This clone is hyperexpanded within its sample. V gene TRGV4 combines with J gene TRGJ1 or TRGJ2. The CDR3 is made up of 11 amino acids. CDR1 EGSTGY and CDR2 YDSYTSSV come from the germline V gene. With 6 bases clipped from V and 1 base from J, the junction kept 0 bases outside the gene matches. The CDR3: CATWNYYKKLF. CDR3 in DNA: TGTGCCACCTGGAATTATTATAAGAAACTCTTT.

This clone was observed a few times. The mismatch at residue 9 between this DNA's translation and the TCRdb protein of a much larger clone likely reflects a read error; the protein shown is translated from the DNA. This chain connects TRGV9 to TRGJ1 or TRGJ2. This CDR3 spans 11 amino acids. Germline CDR1 reads GITISATS; CDR2 reads ISYDGTV (reference sequence). This CDR3 is CALWEVRKNLF. The CDR3 DNA reads as TGTGCCTTGTGGGAGGTGCGAAAGAACCTCTTT.

In regard to this clone: TCRdb's protein, taken from a much larger clone, differs from this DNA's translation at residue 8, likely owing to a read error; the protein displayed comes from the DNA. The chain combines TRGV4 with TRGJ1 or TRGJ2. CDR1 is EGSTGY, CDR2 YDSYTSSV, per germline. V trimming: 2 bases; J trimming: 7 bases; junction bases outside the gene matches: 8. The CDR3 is 13 amino acids. CDR3 amino acids: CATWDEGKYKKLF. In DNA, the CDR3 is TGTGCCACCTGGGATGAGGGCAAGTATAAGAAACTCTTT.

By share, this clone counts as large. Other DNA sequences in this sample translate to the same CDR3. The genes are TRGV4 and TRGJ1 or TRGJ2. The V and J ends lost 2 bases and 6 bases, in that order; junction bases with no gene match: 4. The CDR3 runs to 12 residues. Germline CDR1 reads EGSTGY; CDR2 reads YDSYTSSV. In DNA, the CDR3 is TGTGCCACCTGGGATGTAGGTTATAAGAAACTCTTT. Translating it yields CATWDVGYKKLF.

This clone was seen only a few times. TCRdb's protein, taken from a much larger clone, differs from this DNA's translation at residue 10, likely owing to a read error; the protein displayed comes from the DNA. The chain combines TRGV9 with TRGJP. The CDR3 sequence is 16 residues long. Germline CDR1 reads GITISATS; CDR2 reads ISYDGTV (reference sequence). The CDR3 coding sequence is TGTGCCTTGTGGGAGGTGCAAGAGTTGTGCAAAAAAATCAAGGTATTT. This gives the protein CALWEVQELCKKIKVF.

This clone was found a few times. A far more abundant clone sits one base away, making this likely a read error. This specimen includes other DNA sequences encoding the same CDR3. This chain connects TRGV3 to TRGJP2. Germline CDR1 VTNTFY, CDR2 YDVSTARD (reference sequence). The CDR3 loop spans 16 amino acids. The CDR3 loop is CATWDRPWSSDWIKTF. The CDR3 DNA sequence: TGTGCAACCTGGGACAGGCCATGGAGTAGTGATTGGATCAAGACGTTT.

This clone was observed a handful of times. This likely reflects a read error, since a far larger clone is one base away. Other DNA variants within this sample encode the same CDR3. This sequence joins TRGV8 and TRGJ1 or TRGJ2. Germline V gene data show CDR1 as VENAVY and CDR2 as YDSYNSRV. The CDR3 has 13 amino acids. CDR3 loop: CATWDSQGYKKLF. The CDR3 DNA follows: TGTGCCACATGGGATAGTCAGGGGTATAAGAAACTCTTT.

Details on this clone: TCRdb's protein for this DNA is that of a much larger clone and differs from the translation at residue 4, likely a read error; the protein shown is the DNA translation. This chain links TRGV3 with TRGJP2. Germline loops: CDR1 VTNTFY, CDR2 YDVSTARD (reference sequence). The CDR3 contains 16 residues. The CDR3: CATLDRPWSSDWIKTF. The CDR3 DNA follows: TGTGCCACCTTGGACAGGCCATGGAGTAGTGATTGGATCAAGACGTTT.

This clone is categorized as medium-sized. This rearrangement joins TRGV10 to TRGJP1. TRGV10 is known as an ORF, though its function is uncertain. Germline trimming cut 8 bases from V and 12 bases from J; bases unmatched to any gene: 22. The CDR3 consists of 16 residues. CDR3: CAAWDLSPPPLGFKIF. For the CDR3, the DNA is TGTGCTGCGTGGGATTTGTCCCCTCCCCCATTGGGGTTCAAGATATTT.

By share of the sample, this clone is hyperexpanded (1% or more). The identical CDR3 is also encoded by other nucleotide sequences in the sample. The chain employs TRGV3 and TRGJP2. With 0 bases clipped from V and 2 bases from J, the junction kept 6 bases outside the gene matches. Germline CDR1 is VTNTFY and CDR2 is YDVSTARD (reference sequence). The CDR3 consists of 16 residues. The CDR3 region is CATWDRPWSSDWIKTF. CDR3 in DNA: TGTGCCACCTGGGACAGGCCATGGAGTAGTGATTGGATCAAGACGTTT.

In regard to this clone: The TCRdb protein comes from a much larger clone and disagrees with this DNA's translation at residue 4, likely due to a read error; the protein given here is derived from the DNA. The chain joins TRGV2 to TRGJ1 or TRGJ2. CDR1 and CDR2 (germline): EGSNGY, YDSYNSKV. The CDR3 is 13 amino acids. The CDR3 coding sequence is TGTGCCACCGGGGACGTCGATTATTATAAGAAACTCTTT. It is translated as CATGDVDYYKKLF.

To note about this clone: The translation of this DNA and the TCRdb protein of a much larger clone differ at residue 4, probably owing to a read error; the protein shown here is translated from the DNA. The V and J genes are TRGV8 and TRGJ1 or TRGJ2. From germline, CDR1 is VENAVY and CDR2 YDSYNSRV. The CDR3 is made up of 13 amino acids. In DNA form, the CDR3 reads TGTGCCACCTGTGATAGTCAGGGGTATAAGAAACTCTTT. It is translated as CATCDSQGYKKLF.

About this clone: Just one base apart from a much larger clone, this may be a read error. At the DNA level, this CDR3 is encoded by other sequences in the same sample as well. This rearrangement joins TRGV4 to TRGJ1 or TRGJ2. CDR1 is EGSTGY, CDR2 YDSYTSSV, per germline. The CDR3 loop spans 12 amino acids. Trimming took 2 bases from V and 7 from J; bases not matched to a gene: 5. DNA for the CDR3: TGTGCCACCTGGGATGTAGGGTATAAGAAACTCTTT. Encoded protein: CATWDVGYKKLF.

Regarding this clone: The protein that TCRdb holds for this DNA derives from a much larger clone and differs from the translated DNA at residue 13, which likely indicates a read error; the protein shown here is translated from the DNA. J is TRGJP and V is TRGV9. CDR1 is GITISATS, CDR2 ISYDGTV, per germline (reference sequence). CDR3 size: 16 residues. The CDR3 DNA is TGTGCCTTGTGGGAGGTGCAAGAGTTGGGCAAAAAAAGCAAGGTATTT. Amino acids: CALWEVQELGKKSKVF.

This clone is judged large. This chain joins TRGV2 and TRGJP2. CDR1 and CDR2 (germline): EGSNGY, YDSYNSKV. V gave up 0 bases and J gave up 5 bases; unmatched junction bases: 3. The CDR3 length is 14 residues. The DNA of the CDR3 is TGTGCCACCTGGGACGGGTCGAGTGATTGGATCAAGACGTTT. Its protein product is CATWDGSSDWIKTF.

This clone ranks as large. This chain uses TRGV2 with TRGJ1 or TRGJ2. The length of the CDR3 is 11 residues. CDR1 EGSNGY and CDR2 YDSYNSKV come from the germline V gene. Trimming at V came to 0 bases and at J to 12 bases, leaving 5 bases not matched to a gene. CDR3 DNA: TGTGCCACCTGGGACGGGCGGGGGAAACTCTTT. This encodes CATWDGRGKLF.

In its sample, this clone ranks as medium-sized (0.01 to 0.1%). A far larger clone is a single base away, which makes a read error likely. This sample includes further DNA sequences coding for the same CDR3. This chain links TRGV9 with TRGJ1 or TRGJ2. CDR1 is GITISATS and CDR2 is ISYDGTV in the germline V gene (reference sequence). V dropped 1 base and J dropped 8; count of bases not matched to a gene: 2. This CDR3 comprises 11 residues. The CDR3 loop reads CALWEVDKKLF. In DNA form, the CDR3 reads TGTGCCTTGTGGGAGGTTGATAAGAAACTCTTT.

This clone was observed a handful of times. TCRdb lists the protein of a much larger clone for this DNA, which differs at residue 6, so this is likely a read error; the protein given here is translated from the DNA itself. The chain couples TRGV3 to TRGJ1 or TRGJ2. J lost 0 bases, V lost 2 bases, and 4 bases had no gene match. Germline CDR1 reads VTNTFY; CDR2 reads YDVSTARD (reference sequence). This CDR3 contains 14 residues. The CDR3 DNA sequence: TGTGCCACCTGGGACAAGCCGAATTATTATAAGAAACTCTTT. It yields the protein CATWDKPNYYKKLF.

By share of the sample, this clone is hyperexpanded (1% or more). Additional DNA sequences in this sample encode the identical CDR3. The V and J genes are TRGV8 and TRGJ1 or TRGJ2. This CDR3 region has 13 residues. V trimming: 1 base; J trimming: 7 bases; junction bases outside the gene matches: 7. Germline V gene sequence: CDR1 VENAVY, CDR2 YDSYNSRV. The CDR3 bases are TGTGCCACCTGGGATAGTCAGGGGTATAAGAAACTCTTT. It codes for CATWDSQGYKKLF.

As concerns this clone: TCRdb shows a much larger clone's protein in place of this DNA's translation, and the two differ at residue 8, likely through a read error; the protein shown is translated from the DNA. The V call is TRGV2, the J call TRGJ1 or TRGJ2. V dropped 2 bases and J dropped 6; count of bases not matched to a gene: 7. The CDR3 has 13 amino acids. Germline V gene lookup returns CDR1 EGSNGY and CDR2 YDSYNSKV. Here the CDR3 reads CATWDVDCYKKLF. The CDR3 DNA reads TGTGCCACCTGGGACGTCGATTGTTATAAGAAACTCTTT.

This clone came up a few times. The protein TCRdb lists belongs to a much larger clone and differs from this DNA's translation at residue 8, which points to a read error; the protein shown is made from the DNA. The rearrangement links TRGV3 to TRGJP2. With 0 bases clipped from V and 3 bases from J, the junction kept 4 bases outside the gene matches. The CDR3 is made up of 15 amino acids. Germline V gene data show CDR1 as VTNTFY and CDR2 as YDVSTARD (reference sequence). The chain's CDR3 is CATWDRGGSDWIKTF. The CDR3 DNA reads TGTGCCACCTGGGACAGGGGGGGTAGTGATTGGATCAAGACGTTT.

Relative to its sample, this clone is large. The chain recombines TRGV9 with TRGJ1 or TRGJ2. J was trimmed by 2 bases and V by 3 bases; bases with no gene match: 4. Germline V gives CDR1 GITISATS, CDR2 ISYDGTV (reference sequence). The CDR3 consists of 13 residues. As DNA, the CDR3 is TGTGCCTTGTGGGAGCCCTATTATTATAAGAAACTCTTT. It translates to CALWEPYYYKKLF.